This T cell receptor (beta chain) was documented in a study of T cell responses to AZD1222 COVID-19 vaccine. V was shortened by 11 bases and J by 7 bases, with 12 bases between the two germline ends. This CDR3 contains 11 residues. In germline, CDR1 is ENHRY, CDR2 SYGVKD. Findings and caveats of the study: Mapped onto spike, vaccine-associated CD4 TCRs spanned it and were dominant at 160-218 and 743-854. Spike-specific TCR breadth rose after two AZD1222 doses, and depth rose as well. Most donors were white British and more were female, and clonal diversity was possibly underestimated.

Clones were sequenced by immunoSEQ multiplex PCR, and TCRdb holds only the in-frame ones, with some missing. The sample records 130,000 or so clones, about 88% being singletons. About this clone itself: The target antigen is unknown.

The TCR was taken from an adult who received the AZD1222 COVID-19 vaccine. J is TRBJ1-5 and V is TRBV10-3; D gene unclear. The starting material was peripheral blood, obtained 28 days after the second AZD1222 dose. The CDR3 region is CAPRLGQPQHF. CDR3 coding DNA: TGTGCCCCACGGCTGGGACAGCCCCAGCATTTT.